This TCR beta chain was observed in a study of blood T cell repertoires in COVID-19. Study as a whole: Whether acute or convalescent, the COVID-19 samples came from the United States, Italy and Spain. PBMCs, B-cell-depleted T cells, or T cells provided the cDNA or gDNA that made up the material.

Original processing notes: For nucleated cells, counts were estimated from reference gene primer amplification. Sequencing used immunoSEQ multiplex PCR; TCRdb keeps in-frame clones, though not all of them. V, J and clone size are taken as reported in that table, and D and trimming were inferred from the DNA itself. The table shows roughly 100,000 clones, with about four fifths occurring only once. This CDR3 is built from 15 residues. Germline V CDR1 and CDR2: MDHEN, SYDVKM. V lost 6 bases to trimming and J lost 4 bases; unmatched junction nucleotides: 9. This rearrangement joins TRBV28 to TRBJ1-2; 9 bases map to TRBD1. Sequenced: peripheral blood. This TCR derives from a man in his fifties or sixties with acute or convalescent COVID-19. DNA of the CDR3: TGTGCCAGCAGGGGGGGACAGGGTGTTACCTATGGCTACACCTTC. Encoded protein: CASRGGQGVTYGYTF.